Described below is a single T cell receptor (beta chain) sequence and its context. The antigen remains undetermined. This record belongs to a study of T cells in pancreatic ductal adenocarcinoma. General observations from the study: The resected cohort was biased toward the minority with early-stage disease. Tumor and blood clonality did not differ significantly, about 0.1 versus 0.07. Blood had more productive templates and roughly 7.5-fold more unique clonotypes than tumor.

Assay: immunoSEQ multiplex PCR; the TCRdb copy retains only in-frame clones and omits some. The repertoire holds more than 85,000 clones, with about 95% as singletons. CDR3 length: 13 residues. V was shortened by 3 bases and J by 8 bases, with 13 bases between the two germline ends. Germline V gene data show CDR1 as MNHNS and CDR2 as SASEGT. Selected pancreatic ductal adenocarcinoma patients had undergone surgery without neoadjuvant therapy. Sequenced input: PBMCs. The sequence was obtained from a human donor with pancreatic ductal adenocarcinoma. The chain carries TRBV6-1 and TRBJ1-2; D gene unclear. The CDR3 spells CASSEASDWGYTF. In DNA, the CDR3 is TGTGCCAGCAGTGAGGCGTCTGACTGGGGCTACACCTTC.